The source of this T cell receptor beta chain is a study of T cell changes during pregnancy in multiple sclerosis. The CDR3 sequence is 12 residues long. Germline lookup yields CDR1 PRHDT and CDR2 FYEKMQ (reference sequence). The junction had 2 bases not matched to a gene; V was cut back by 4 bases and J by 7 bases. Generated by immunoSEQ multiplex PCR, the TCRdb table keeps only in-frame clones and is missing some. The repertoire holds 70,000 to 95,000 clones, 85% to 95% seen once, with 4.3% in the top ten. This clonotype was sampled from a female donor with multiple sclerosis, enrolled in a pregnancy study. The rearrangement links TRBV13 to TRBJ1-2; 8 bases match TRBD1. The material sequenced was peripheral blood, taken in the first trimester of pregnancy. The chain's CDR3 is CASSSDRAGYTF. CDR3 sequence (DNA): TGTGCCAGCAGCTCGGACAGGGCTGGCTACACCTTC.